This entry features one TCR beta chain sequence. The data originate from a study of vaccination and CD4 T cells after COVID-19. TCRdb passed the PCR reads through MiXCR, listing each CDR3 protein once. Found here are more than 25,000 distinct CDR3 sequences, about 46% of them singletons; the top ten hold about 5.6%. Stated time point: late sampling 161 to 241 days after vaccination in a few convalescent patients. The trim removed 5 bases at V and 6 bases at J, leaving 13 bases unmatched. CDR1 is LNHDA and CDR2 is SQIVND in the germline V gene (reference sequence). The CDR3 contains 16 residues. This TCR derives from a human donor who had recovered from COVID-19. This chain joins TRBV19 and TRBJ2-7; 10 bases agree with TRBD1. Here the sequenced sample was CD4+ T cells from blood, taken about 7 months after SARS-CoV-2 vaccination. CDR3 amino acids: CASSQTVGDRGFEQYF. The CDR3 nucleotides are TGTGCCAGTAGTCAGACCGTTGGGGACAGGGGTTTCGAGCAGTACTTC. Full variable domain (remainder filled in from reference TRBV19 and TRBJ2-7): DGGITQSPKYLFRKEGQNVTLSCEQNLNHDAMYWYRQDPGQGLRLIYYSQIVNDFQKGDIAEGYSVSREKKESFPLTVTSAQKNPTAFYLCASSQTVGDRGFEQYFGPGTRLTVT.